This is a list of T cell receptor beta chains from one sample in a study of blood T cell repertoires in COVID-19. TCRdb's copy holds only in-frame clones and misses some; the assay was immunoSEQ multiplex PCR. The data contain 85,000 to 90,000 clones, more than 75% of them singletons. Specimen: peripheral blood. These receptors were collected from a woman aged 80 or over with acute or convalescent COVID-19. Each CDR3 is given with its conserved first and last residue. D genes are given only for firm matches. The size of a clone is reported for some rows only, either as once, few or many, or as a class for expanded clones.

v_gene,d_gene,j_gene,abundance,CDR3nt,CDR3aa
TRBV29-1,NA,TRBJ1-2,NA,TGCAGCGTTGAAGAATACAGGGAGAGCGATGGCTACACCTTC,CSVEEYRESDGYTF
TRBV10-3,TRBD1,TRBJ2-5,NA,TGTGCTGCCATGGACGGGACAGTACAAGAGACCCAGTACTTC,CAAMDGTVQETQYF
TRBV5-1,TRBD1,TRBJ1-2,NA,TGCGCCAGCAGCTCGGGACAGGAACCTTCCTATGGCTACACCTTC,CASSSGQEPSYGYTF
TRBV10-3,TRBD2,TRBJ2-1,NA,TGTGCCATCAGGGGGGGGAGCGGGAGCAACGATGAGCAGTTCTTC,CAIRGGSGSNDEQFF
TRBV5-1,TRBD1,TRBJ2-7,NA,TGCGCCAGCAGCACCGGACAGGGGGCGCCAATAGAGGAGTACTTC,CASSTGQGAPIEEYF
TRBV3-1/TRBV3-2,NA,TRBJ1-1,NA,TGTGCCAGCAGCCAAGAGGGGGGGAGGTCCACTGAAGCTTTCTTT,CASSQEGGRSTEAFF
TRBV9,NA,TRBJ2-5,NA,TGTGCCAGCAGCGCCGGACGGGCGGGAGAGACCCAGTACTTC,CASSAGRAGETQYF
TRBV6-1,TRBD1,TRBJ2-3,NA,TGTGCCAGCAGTGAGGGACAGGGCAGCGTGCAGTATTTT,CASSEGQGSVQYF
TRBV5-4,TRBD1,TRBJ2-2,NA,TGTGCCAGCAGCTGGGGACAGGGGAACACCGGGGAGCTGTTTTTT,CASSWGQGNTGELFF
TRBV19,TRBD1,TRBJ2-7,NA,TGTGCCAGCGCCGGGACAGCCCTCTACGAGCAGTACTTC,CASAGTALYEQYF
TRBV11-2,TRBD1,TRBJ1-2,NA,TGTGCCAGCAGCACGGACAGGGGGCAGGATGGCTACACCTTC,CASSTDRGQDGYTF
TRBV6-2/TRBV6-3,NA,TRBJ2-3,NA,TGTGCCAGCAGTTACTCGGACTCAGGTTACACAGATACGCAGTATTTT,CASSYSDSGYTDTQYF
TRBV5-1,NA,TRBJ1-4,NA,TGCGCCAGCAGCTTGGCACCGGTTGGGGGGGAAAAACTGTTTTTT,CASSLAPVGGEKLFF
TRBV5-6,TRBD2,TRBJ2-2,few,TGTGCCAGCAGCACCATTAAGCGGGAGGGCCGGCACGGGGAGCTGTTTTTT,CASSTIKREGRHGELFF
TRBV11-2,NA,TRBJ2-5,NA,TGTGCCAGCAGCCTATCGACAGGAGTAGAGACCCAGTACTTC,CASSLSTGVETQYF
TRBV10-2,NA,TRBJ1-6,NA,TGCGCCAGCAGTGAGCCCGGCAGGGGTTATAATTCACCCCTCCACTTT,CASSEPGRGYNSPLHF
TRBV19,NA,TRBJ1-5,NA,TGTGCCAGTAGCCCGGCAGGCTCAAATCAGCCCCAGCATTTT,CASSPAGSNQPQHF
TRBV29-1,NA,TRBJ2-7,NA,TGCAGCGTTGAAGATCTAGGCAACGAGCAGTACTTC,CSVEDLGNEQYF
TRBV30,NA,TRBJ2-7,NA,TGTGCCTGGAGTGAAGAGCCCCGGTACTTC,CAWSEEPRYF
TRBV12-3/TRBV12-4,NA,TRBJ1-5,NA,TGTGCCAGCAGTCCAGGGCTTCAGCCCCAGCATTTT,CASSPGLQPQHF
TRBV2,NA,TRBJ1-1,NA,TGTGCCAGCAGGTTCGGTGGGGCGGCTTACGGAGAAGCTTTCTTT,CASRFGGAAYGEAFF
TRBV25-1,NA,TRBJ2-3,NA,TGTGCCAGCAGTCCGACAGGCACAGATACGCAGTATTTT,CASSPTGTDTQYF
TRBV5-1,TRBD1,TRBJ1-6,NA,TGCGCCAGCAGCCCTGGACAGGTCGGATCACCCCTCCACTTT,CASSPGQVGSPLHF
TRBV29-1,NA,TRBJ2-2,NA,TGCAGCGCTCACAGTAATTCGAACACCGGGGAGCTGTTTTTT,CSAHSNSNTGELFF
TRBV7-9,NA,TRBJ1-5,NA,TGTGCCAGCAGCTCCTCCGGGGGAAGCAATCAGCCCCAGCATTTT,CASSSSGGSNQPQHF
TRBV6-5,NA,TRBJ2-5,NA,TGTGCCAGCAGTTTATCAGTACCAGAGACCCAGTACTTC,CASSLSVPETQYF
TRBV5-1,TRBD1,TRBJ1-6,NA,TGCGCCAGCAGCTTGCTGGGCAGGGGGGATAATTCACCCCTCCACTTT,CASSLLGRGDNSPLHF
TRBV19,NA,TRBJ2-1,NA,TGTGCCAGTAGTAGAATCCCAGGGTTCCGCACTAACAATGAGCAGTTCTTC,CASSRIPGFRTNNEQFF
TRBV7-8,NA,TRBJ2-3,NA,TGTGCCAGCAGCGCGGGTCGGGTCGCAGATACGCAGTATTTT,CASSAGRVADTQYF
TRBV5-8,TRBD1,TRBJ1-4,NA,TGTGCCAGCGGCCCCTGGGACAGGGGCCTGGAACTGTTTTTT,CASGPWDRGLELFF
TRBV5-1,TRBD2,TRBJ2-2,NA,TGCGCCAGCAGATGGACTAGCGGGAGCACCGGGGAGCTGTTTTTT,CASRWTSGSTGELFF
TRBV18,NA,TRBJ2-1,NA,TGTGCCAGCTCACCACAAACAGGGATCGGTGAGCAGTTCTTC,CASSPQTGIGEQFF
TRBV5-6,NA,TRBJ1-2,few,TGTGCCAGCAGCTCCTCTACAGGAACTGACTACACCTTC,CASSSSTGTDYTF
TRBV28,TRBD1,TRBJ2-7,NA,TGTGCCAGCAACGATCTTGGGACAGCATTCTCCTACGAGCAGTACTTC,CASNDLGTAFSYEQYF
TRBV7-9,TRBD1,TRBJ1-6,NA,TGTGCCAGCAGCTGGGGGACAGGGGGAAATTCACCCCTCCACTTT,CASSWGTGGNSPLHF
TRBV5-1,NA,TRBJ2-6,NA,TGCGCCAGCAGCGTCTGGGGGGCTGGGGCCAACGTCCTGACTTTC,CASSVWGAGANVLTF
TRBV7-9,NA,TRBJ1-1,NA,TGTGCCAGCAGCTTAGGGGGGGCTGAAGCTTTCTTT,CASSLGGAEAFF
TRBV27,TRBD2,TRBJ2-2,NA,TGTGCCAGCACTCTAGGCGGGAGCGGGGCCGGGGAGCTGTTTTTT,CASTLGGSGAGELFF
TRBV12-3/TRBV12-4,NA,TRBJ1-1,NA,TGTGCCAGCAGTTTTCGGGACACTGAAGCTTTCTTT,CASSFRDTEAFF
TRBV9,NA,TRBJ1-2,NA,TGTGCCAGCAGCGCGGGACTCCTTAACTATGGCTACACCTTC,CASSAGLLNYGYTF
TRBV19,NA,TRBJ2-1,NA,TGTGCCAGTAGTACTTCCAGCGTACTCTCCTACAATGAGCAGTTCTTC,CASSTSSVLSYNEQFF
TRBV10-3,TRBD1,TRBJ1-1,NA,TGTGCCATCAGTGTTACCGGGACAGGGGTCTCGGGCACTGAAGCTTTCTTT,CAISVTGTGVSGTEAFF
TRBV11-2,NA,TRBJ2-7,NA,TGTGCCAGCAGTACAGGGAACGAGCAGTACTTC,CASSTGNEQYF
TRBV19,NA,TRBJ1-5,NA,TGTGCCAGTAGTACCGTTAAAAATCAGCCCCAGCATTTT,CASSTVKNQPQHF
TRBV7-8,TRBD1,TRBJ1-2,NA,TGTGCCAGCAGCTTCCTGGACAGGGGCCATAGTCTCTATGGCTACACCTTC,CASSFLDRGHSLYGYTF
TRBV7-2,NA,TRBJ1-4,NA,TGTGCCAGCAGCCCCCGGGACACCCCTAATGAAAAACTGTTTTTT,CASSPRDTPNEKLFF
TRBV5-4,TRBD2,TRBJ2-7,NA,TGTGCCAGCAGCTTGGATATCGGGGGGGCGAAGGAGCAGTACTTC,CASSLDIGGAKEQYF
TRBV7-2,NA,TRBJ2-7,NA,TGTGCCAGCAGCACCGACGGGATGACCTACGAGCAGTACTTC,CASSTDGMTYEQYF
TRBV2,NA,TRBJ1-2,NA,TGTGCCACCCGACAGAGCGCGTCGGCCGGAGGCTACACCTTC,CATRQSASAGGYTF
TRBV6-6,NA,TRBJ1-2,NA,TGTGCCAGCAGTCACCCGGGTTGGGGCGCTAATCCCAGTGGCTACACCTTC,CASSHPGWGANPSGYTF
TRBV6-5,NA,TRBJ2-3,NA,TGTGCCAGCAGTTATGAGGTCCTCCTGCCGAATACGCAGTATTTT,CASSYEVLLPNTQYF
TRBV5-1,NA,TRBJ2-2,NA,TGCGCCAGCAGCCCAACGGGGGAGGGGGAACCTAACACCGGGGAGCTGTTTTTT,CASSPTGEGEPNTGELFF
TRBV7-9,NA,TRBJ2-1,NA,TGTGCCAGCACCCCCAGGGGTGCCTACAATGAGCAGTTCTTC,CASTPRGAYNEQFF
TRBV21-1,NA,TRBJ2-7,few,TGTGCCAGCACCCGAGCGGGGTCCTACGAGCAGTACTTC,CASTRAGSYEQYF
TRBV9,TRBD1,TRBJ1-2,NA,TGTGCCAGCAGCCCTAACCAGGGACAGGGGGCCACCGCTCGTGGCTACACCTTC,CASSPNQGQGATARGYTF